The 24 T cell receptor beta chains listed next were all sequenced from one sample in a study of blood T cell repertoires in COVID-19. Assay used: immunoSEQ multiplex PCR; TCRdb lists only in-frame clones, some missing. The table includes about 280,000 clones, around 90% detected once. The sequenced sample consisted of peripheral blood. The receptors shown here come from a young man with active or convalescent COVID-19.

The chain couples TRBV5-4 to TRBJ2-5, with 12 bases fitting TRBD2. The V gene end was trimmed by 3 bases and the J gene end by 5 bases; junction bases not matched to a gene: 8. The germline V gene has CDR1 SGHNT and CDR2 YYREEE (reference sequence). The CDR3 is 16 residues long. CDR3: CASSYSSGGALETQYF. The CDR3 DNA reads as TGTGCCAGCAGCTACTCTAGCGGGGGGGCACTCGAGACCCAGTACTTC.

The chain is built from TRBV10-2 and TRBJ1-5, with 7 bases aligning to TRBD1. The CDR3 is 14 amino acids. Germline V gene data show CDR1 as WSHSY and CDR2 as SAAADI. Trimming cost V 3 bases and J 4 bases; bases outside gene matches: 3. The CDR3 sequence is CASSDRQGNQPQHF. In DNA form, the CDR3 reads TGCGCCAGCAGTGACCGACAGGGTAATCAGCCCCAGCATTTT.

This clone was seen only once. The V call is TRBV19, the J call TRBJ2-7; TRBD1 matches at 9 bases. The V gene's germline CDR1 is LNHDA and CDR2 SQIVND (reference sequence). V shed 3 bases, J shed 4 bases, and the junction held 4 bases outside the gene matches. The CDR3 runs 14 residues. In DNA, the CDR3 is TGTGCCAGTAGTATGACAGGGGGTAGGTACGAGCAGTACTTC. Translation: CASSMTGGRYEQYF.

The chain has TRBV18 and TRBJ1-5; possible D gene TRBD1, 5 bases. Deletions cut 5 bases from V and 5 bases from J, with 13 bases between. CDR3 length: 14 amino acids. Germline V CDR1 and CDR2: KGHSH, LQKENI. CDR3 in DNA: TGTGCCAGCTCAGCCTCGGGGGAGGATCAGCCCCAGCATTTT. Translating gives CASSASGEDQPQHF.

The chain uses TRBV5-1 and TRBJ2-2, with TRBD1 identical over 9 bases. Germline CDR1 is SGHRS and CDR2 is YFSETQ. The V gene end was trimmed by 4 bases and the J gene end by 3 bases; junction bases not matched to a gene: 10. The CDR3 extends over 17 amino acids. The CDR3 DNA is TGCGCCAGCAGCGCCGGATACAGGGGGCGCGACACCGGGGAGCTGTTTTTT. This encodes CASSAGYRGRDTGELFF. The full variable domain, with the rest looked up from reference TRBV5-1 and TRBJ2-2, is KAGVTQTPRYLIKTRGQQVTLSCSPISGHRSVSWYQQTPGQGLQFLFEYFSETQRNKGNFPGRFSGRQFSNSRSEMNVSTLELGDSALYLCASSAGYRGRDTGELFFGEGSRLTVL.

The sample holds one count of this clone. The chain joins TRBV4-1 to TRBJ1-5, with 7 bases fitting TRBD1. Germline values: CDR1 MGHRA, CDR2 YSYEKL. CDR3 length equals 15 residues. After removal of 0 bases from V and 3 bases from J, the junction contained 2 bases not matched to a gene. The CDR3 spells CASSQDGQVNQPQHF. CDR3 DNA: TGCGCCAGCAGCCAAGACGGACAGGTCAATCAGCCCCAGCATTTT.

This chain links TRBV5-1 with TRBJ2-3; 11 bases match TRBD2. CDR3 size: 16 residues. CDR1 SGHRS and CDR2 YFSETQ come from the germline V gene. Trimming took 3 bases from V and 1 from J; bases not matched to a gene: 4. CDR3: CASSWNSGGGTDTQYF. CDR3 bases: TGCGCCAGCAGCTGGAATAGCGGGGGGGGCACAGATACGCAGTATTTT.

The CDR3 DNA is TGTGCCAGCAGTTTAGCAGGGAACTATGGCTACACCTTC. This codes for CASSLAGNYGYTF. The J gene is TRBJ1-2, the V gene TRBV27; D is possibly TRBD1 (5 bases). This CDR3 has 13 residues. Trimming left V 2 bases short and J 2 bases short, with 6 bases between. Germline V lookup: CDR1 MNHEY, CDR2 SMNVEV (reference sequence).

The V and J genes are TRBV11-2 and TRBJ1-4; a possible D gene is TRBD1 (6 bases). CDR1 and CDR2 (germline): SGHAT, FQNNGV. V lost 3 bases and J 7 bases, leaving 18 bases between the germline ends. The CDR3 consists of 16 residues. This CDR3 reads CASSFATGFKSEKLFF. The DNA for the CDR3 is TGTGCCAGCAGCTTCGCCACAGGGTTTAAGAGTGAAAAACTGTTTTTT.

The rearrangement joins TRBV15 to TRBJ2-1; TRBD1 agrees at 7 bases. This CDR3 region has 18 residues. The V gene end was trimmed by 1 base and the J gene end by 4 bases; junction bases not matched to a gene: 13. Per the germline V gene, CDR1 is LNHNV and CDR2 is YYDKDF (reference sequence). The CDR3 is CATSRGFFTGVGYNEQFF. CDR3 nucleotide sequence: TGTGCCACCAGCAGAGGGTTTTTCACAGGGGTAGGGTACAATGAGCAGTTCTTC.

This chain joins TRBV24-1 and TRBJ2-1; possibly TRBD2 for D (7 bases). V lost 3 bases, J lost 0 bases, and 11 bases lay in between. Germline V gene data show CDR1 as KGHDR and CDR2 as SFDVKD. CDR3 length equals 16 residues. For the CDR3, the DNA is TGTGCCACCAGTGATGGGGGGGCGAGCTCCTACAATGAGCAGTTCTTC. It yields the protein CATSDGGASSYNEQFF.

The DNA of the CDR3 is TGCAGCGTTGAACCCGCGGAGGGAATGAACACTGAAGCTTTCTTT. It is translated as CSVEPAEGMNTEAFF. The chain couples TRBV29-1 to TRBJ1-1; no clear D gene. Germline V CDR1 and CDR2: SQVTM, ANQGSEA. There are 15 residues in the CDR3. V lost 2 bases and J lost 0, with 13 bases in between.

CDR3: CASSVGSGGAGETQYF. For the CDR3, the DNA is TGTGCCAGCAGCGTAGGTAGCGGGGGGGCCGGAGAGACCCAGTACTTC. V usage is TRBV9 and J usage is TRBJ2-5; 11 bases agree with TRBD2. The ends lost 0 bases at V and 4 bases at J; junction bases unmatched: 5. This CDR3 has 16 amino acids. The germline V gene has CDR1 SGDLS and CDR2 YYNGEE.

V and J are TRBV6-5 and TRBJ2-1; 9 nucleotides align to TRBD1. The CDR3 is 15 residues long. CDR1 and CDR2 (germline): MNHEY, SVGAGI. V lost 2 bases to trimming and J lost 1 base; unmatched junction nucleotides: 0. CDR3 amino acids: CASSYGTGSYNEQFF. The CDR3 DNA sequence: TGTGCCAGCAGTTACGGGACAGGGTCCTACAATGAGCAGTTCTTC.

This clone was seen only a few times. CDR3 loop: CASSSLGGVNTEAFF. In DNA form, the CDR3 reads TGTGCCAGCAGTTCCCTTGGCGGGGTGAACACTGAAGCTTTCTTT. V and J are TRBV27 and TRBJ1-1; D gene uncertain. Trimming stripped 4 bases from V and 0 bases from J, with 12 bases between. The CDR3 totals 15 residues. CDR1 is MNHEY and CDR2 is SMNVEV in the germline V gene (reference sequence).

The V call is TRBV18, the J call TRBJ2-7, with 7 bases lining up with TRBD2. Germline V lookup: CDR1 KGHSH, CDR2 LQKENI. This CDR3 is built from 15 residues. V lost 3 bases and J lost 5; bases outside the gene matches: 10. The CDR3 DNA sequence: TGTGCCAGCTCACCTCCGGGACTACCTAGCCACGAGCAGTACTTC. It encodes CASSPPGLPSHEQYF.

The CDR3 loop reads CASSVGMWGLTDTQYF. CDR3 nucleotide sequence: TGTGCCAGCAGCGTAGGTATGTGGGGCCTTACAGATACGCAGTATTTT. The chain recombines TRBV9 with TRBJ2-3; a possible D gene is TRBD1 (5 bases). The CDR3 consists of 16 residues. Germline assignment: CDR1 SGDLS and CDR2 YYNGEE. V dropped 0 bases and J dropped 3 bases, with 14 bases sitting between them.

The chain has TRBV4-3 and TRBJ1-5; 7 bases fit TRBD1. CDR3 length equals 15 residues. V lost 1 base, J lost 2 bases, and 2 bases stayed unmatched. Germline V CDR1 and CDR2: LGHNA, YSLEER. In nucleotides, the CDR3 is TGCGCCAGCAGCCAAGGGCAGGGGGGCAATCAGCCCCAGCATTTT. Translation gives CASSQGQGGNQPQHF.

The V call is TRBV6-6, the J call TRBJ1-4, with 7 nucleotides matching TRBD1. J lost 7 bases, V lost 5 bases, and 7 bases had no gene match. The germline V gene encodes CDR1 MNHNY and CDR2 SVGAGI (reference sequence). The length of the CDR3 is 14 residues. CDR3 region: CASSQDRRTEKLFF. Here the CDR3 DNA reads TGTGCCAGCAGTCAGGACAGGCGGACTGAAAAACTGTTTTTT.

Only one count was recorded for this clone. The genes are TRBV19 and TRBJ2-1; D is uncertain. V gave up 6 bases and J gave up 7 bases, with 7 bases separating them. CDR1 is LNHDA, CDR2 SQIVND, per germline (reference sequence). The CDR3 is 11 residues long. The CDR3 DNA reads TGTGCCAGTAGGTCTCTGAATGAGCAGTTCTTC. The encoded protein is CASRSLNEQFF.

This chain uses TRBV5-1 with TRBJ2-7, with TRBD1 matching over 8 bases. In germline, CDR1 is SGHRS, CDR2 YFSETQ. The CDR3 contains 15 residues. J lost 3 bases, V lost 2 bases, and 7 bases had no gene match. The CDR3 bases are TGCGCCAGCAGCTTAGGACAGGGAACGTTCTACGAGCAGTACTTC. This sequence encodes CASSLGQGTFYEQYF.

The CDR3 loop is CASIGLPQETQYF. The CDR3 DNA sequence: TGTGCCAGCATCGGACTGCCCCAAGAGACCCAGTACTTC. V gene TRBV2 combines with J gene TRBJ2-5, with D possibly TRBD2 on 5 matching bases. Germline values: CDR1 SNHLY, CDR2 FYNNEI. The V end lost 7 bases, the J end lost 1 base, and 10 bases lay between the germline ends. The CDR3 extends over 13 amino acids. The full variable domain, its missing parts supplied by reference TRBV2 and TRBJ2-5, is EPEVTQTPSHQVTQMGQEVILRCVPISNHLYFYWYRQILGQKVEFLVSFYNNEISEKSEIFDDQFSVERPDGSNFTLKIRSTKLEDSAMYFCASIGLPQETQYFGPGTRLLVL.

The chain is built from TRBV5-6 and TRBJ2-5; 11 nucleotides line up with TRBD2. The CDR3 sequence is 16 residues long. V trimming: 2 bases; J trimming: 1 base; junction bases outside the gene matches: 4. CDR1 and CDR2 from the germline V gene are SGHDT and YYEEEE. The CDR3 sequence: CASSFPSGGTQETQYF. The DNA for the CDR3 is TGTGCCAGCAGCTTCCCTAGCGGGGGGACCCAAGAGACCCAGTACTTC.

The V and J genes are TRBV19 and TRBJ2-2; a possible D gene is TRBD1 (5 bases). Germline loops: CDR1 LNHDA, CDR2 SQIVND (reference sequence). Trimming cost V 8 bases and J 4 bases, with 11 bases left between them. CDR3 size: 13 residues. CDR3 bases: TGTGCCAGTTGCCCAGGGCGCACCGGGGAGCTGTTTTTT. This codes for CASCPGRTGELFF.